This T cell receptor beta chain came from a study of T cell responses to AZD1222 COVID-19 vaccine. Sequenced by immunoSEQ multiplex PCR; TCRdb stores in-frame clones only, minus some. The repertoire holds fewer than 30,000 clones, with about 93% as singletons. The material sequenced was peripheral blood, taken on day 0 of AZD1222 vaccination. This sequence originates from an adult in good health.

CDR3 protein: CASSQEESGGAGETQYF. Written as DNA, the CDR3 is TGTGCCAGCAGCCAAGAAGAGAGCGGGGGGGCCGGGGAGACCCAGTACTTC. V usage is TRBV4-2 and J usage is TRBJ2-5; 10 nucleotides line up with TRBD2. Germline values: CDR1 LGHNA, CDR2 YNFKEQ. This CDR3 has 17 residues. The V gene end was trimmed by 0 bases and the J gene end by 5 bases; junction bases not matched to a gene: 9.